These 23 T cell receptor beta chains were all obtained from the same sample, sequenced in a study of blood T cell repertoires in COVID-19. Using immunoSEQ multiplex PCR, the repertoire was profiled, and TCRdb retains in-frame clones only, with some absent. In the table there are fewer than 450,000 clones, 87% of which are singletons. The sequenced sample consisted of peripheral blood. The receptor set was obtained from a woman between 50 and 59 years old with COVID-19, enrolled during active disease.

The chain joins TRBV4-1 to TRBJ2-5; 11 bases align to TRBD2. The CDR3 is 14 amino acids. V lost 4 bases and J lost 5; bases outside the gene matches: 3. Looked up from germline, CDR1 is MGHRA and CDR2 is YSYEKL. CDR3 sequence: CASSLTSGSETQYF. CDR3 DNA sequence: TGCGCCAGCAGCCTAACTAGCGGGAGTGAGACCCAGTACTTC.

This rearrangement joins TRBV18 to TRBJ2-5; weak D call: TRBD1 (6 bases). The V gene's germline CDR1 is KGHSH and CDR2 LQKENI. The CDR3 contains 14 residues. V was clipped by 3 bases and J by 2 bases, with 10 bases between them. The CDR3 loop reads CASSPRGHQETQYF. As DNA, the CDR3 is TGTGCCAGCTCACCCCGGGGACATCAAGAGACCCAGTACTTC.

V gene TRBV12-3 or TRBV12-4 combines with J gene TRBJ1-2, with 7 positions matching TRBD1. The CDR3 has 13 amino acids. The V and J ends lost 7 bases and 5 bases, in that order; junction bases with no gene match: 7. The CDR3 loop is CASTLQGWYGYTF. CDR3 sequence (DNA): TGTGCCAGCACTCTACAGGGGTGGTATGGCTACACCTTC.

CDR3 in DNA: TGCGCCAGCAGCCAAGGTGACAGGGACCAAGAGACCCAGTACTTC. As protein: CASSQGDRDQETQYF. The V and J genes are TRBV4-1 and TRBJ2-5, with 7 bases lining up with TRBD1. J gave up 0 bases and V 1 base, and 2 bases lay outside the gene matches. CDR3 size: 15 residues. Looked up from germline, CDR1 is MGHRA and CDR2 is YSYEKL.

This chain connects TRBV21-1 to TRBJ2-1; the table's TRBD2 call for D was not verified on the DNA. TRBV21-1 constitutes a pseudogene. The CDR3 runs 17 residues. In nucleotides, the CDR3 is TGTGCCAGCAGTTCAAGGGATAGCGGGAGCATCTACAATGAGCAGTTCTTC. It translates to CASSSRDSGSIYNEQFF.

The chain employs TRBV10-3 and TRBJ2-2; 12 nucleotides match TRBD2. The CDR3 has 16 residues. Germline CDR1 ENHRY, CDR2 SYGVKD. Germline trimming cut 4 bases from V and 5 bases from J; bases unmatched to any gene: 5. CDR3 bases: TGTGCCATCAGTGCTGGACTAGCGGGACAGACCGGGGAGCTGTTTTTT. Amino acids: CAISAGLAGQTGELFF.

The V call is TRBV11-2, the J call TRBJ2-7; 7 bases agree with TRBD2. CDR3 length equals 17 residues. In germline, CDR1 is SGHAT, CDR2 FQNNGV. V lost 6 bases, J lost 0 bases, and 14 bases stayed unmatched. CDR3 sequence reads: CASRPPGGRESSYEQYF. For the CDR3, the DNA is TGTGCCAGCAGACCCCCGGGCGGGCGGGAGAGCTCCTACGAGCAGTACTTC.

The rearrangement uses TRBV5-1 and TRBJ1-3; possibly TRBD1 for D (5 bases). V was trimmed by 0 bases and J by 0 bases, leaving 13 bases between them. Germline-derived CDR1 and CDR2 are SGHRS and YFSETQ. This CDR3 contains 17 residues. The CDR3: CASSLVQGTSSGNTIYF. The CDR3 DNA sequence: TGCGCCAGCAGCTTGGTCCAGGGAACCAGCTCTGGAAACACCATATATTTT.

The rearrangement links TRBV7-9 to TRBJ2-7, with a possible D match to TRBD1 (5 bases). In germline, CDR1 is SEHNR, CDR2 FQNEAQ (reference sequence). The CDR3 is 14 residues long. The V and J ends lost 4 bases and 2 bases respectively, with 12 bases between them. For the CDR3, the DNA is TGTGCCAGCAGCTCCCCCAGGGCAACCTACGAGCAGTACTTC. This translates into CASSSPRATYEQYF.

This clone has just one count. This chain connects TRBV29-1 to TRBJ1-3, with a possible D match to TRBD1 (6 bases). Per germline, CDR1 SQVTM and CDR2 ANQGSEA. Trimming left V 5 bases short and J 0 bases short, with 17 bases between. This CDR3 is built from 16 residues. The CDR3 is CSVQGLSPLSGNTIYF. CDR3 bases: TGCAGCGTTCAGGGGTTATCACCGCTCTCTGGAAACACCATATATTTT.

The chain recombines TRBV12-5 with TRBJ2-5, with D perhaps matching TRBD2 (6 bases). V was cut by 1 base and J by 5 bases, with 14 bases left in between. CDR1 is LGHNT and CDR2 is FRNRAP in the germline V gene. The CDR3 extends over 15 amino acids. The CDR3 DNA follows: TGTGCTAGTGGTTTGGGTGCGACTAGTTCGGAGACCCAGTACTTC. Its protein product is CASGLGATSSETQYF.

The chain couples TRBV20-1 to TRBJ1-1; TRBD1 matches at 10 bases. The V gene end was trimmed by 3 bases and the J gene end by 5 bases; junction bases not matched to a gene: 9. The CDR3 covers 15 residues. Germline CDR1 is DFQATT and CDR2 is SNEGSKA (reference sequence). The CDR3 here is CSASPTGGDGTEAFF. The CDR3 nucleotides read TGCAGTGCTAGTCCGACAGGGGGCGACGGAACTGAAGCTTTCTTT.

The chain combines TRBV2 with TRBJ2-5; the match to TRBD1 covers 11 bases. This CDR3 contains 14 residues. The germline CDR1 and CDR2 sequences are SNHLY and FYNNEI. J was trimmed by 5 bases and V by 6 bases; bases with no gene match: 5. The CDR3, as DNA: TGTGCCAGCAGATCGGACAGGGGGCCGGAGACCCAGTACTTC. The encoded protein is CASRSDRGPETQYF. The complete variable domain, with remaining parts taken from reference TRBV2 and TRBJ2-5, reads EPEVTQTPSHQVTQMGQEVILRCVPISNHLYFYWYRQILGQKVEFLVSFYNNEISEKSEIFDDQFSVERPDGSNFTLKIRSTKLEDSAMYFCASRSDRGPETQYFGPGTRLLVL.

The rearrangement joins TRBV9 to TRBJ1-6; TRBD1 aligns across 7 bases. The CDR3 contains 16 residues. Germline V gene data show CDR1 as SGDLS and CDR2 as YYNGEE. Unmatched junction bases numbered 4, after V lost 4 bases and J lost 0 bases. The CDR3 nucleotides read TGTGCCAGCAGCAAGACAGGGAGCTCCTATAATTCACCCCTCCACTTT. Amino acids: CASSKTGSSYNSPLHF. Combining the CDR3 with reference TRBV9 and TRBJ1-6 gives the whole variable domain DSGVTQTPKHLITATGQRVTLRCSPRSGDLSVYWYQQSLDQGLQFLIQYYNGEERAKGNILERFSAQQFPDLHSELNLSSLELGDSALYFCASSKTGSSYNSPLHFGNGTRLTVT.

The chain employs TRBV6-5 and TRBJ2-5, with D possibly being TRBD1 (5 bases). Germline V gene data show CDR1 as MNHEY and CDR2 as SVGAGI. CDR3 length: 13 amino acids. Trimming cost V 4 bases and J 2 bases, with 8 bases left between them. The CDR3 protein is CASSFAGQETQYF. In DNA form, the CDR3 reads TGTGCCAGCAGTTTTGCAGGGCAAGAGACCCAGTACTTC.

The chain recombines TRBV7-9 with TRBJ2-5, with TRBD1 matching over 7 bases. Germline CDR1 and CDR2: SEHNR and FQNEAQ (reference sequence). CDR3 length: 17 residues. Losses at the gene ends were 1 base for V and 4 bases for J; bases not matched to a gene: 12. The CDR3 bases are TGTGCCAGCAGCTTAGTAACCGGGACAGCATTTTTAGAGACCCAGTACTTC. It is translated as CASSLVTGTAFLETQYF.

This clone has just one count. The chain couples TRBV13 to TRBJ2-1; the D gene is possibly TRBD2 (5 bases). CDR3 size: 15 residues. Trimming cost V 5 bases and J 0 bases, with 11 bases left between them. CDR1 and CDR2 (germline): PRHDT, FYEKMQ (reference sequence). This chain's CDR3 is CASSKRTGSYNEQFF. CDR3 sequence (DNA): TGTGCCAGCAGCAAGCGGACGGGCTCCTACAATGAGCAGTTCTTC.

The chain joins TRBV7-9 to TRBJ2-7; 12 nucleotides align to TRBD2. The CDR3 covers 17 residues. Germline V gives CDR1 SEHNR, CDR2 FQNEAQ (reference sequence). The trim removed 1 base at V and 0 bases at J, leaving 4 bases unmatched. CDR3 sequence reads: CASSLGLAGESSYEQYF. CDR3 nucleotides: TGTGCCAGCAGCTTAGGACTAGCGGGGGAGAGCTCCTACGAGCAGTACTTC. Together with reference TRBV7-9 and TRBJ2-7, the CDR3 gives the full variable domain: DTGVSQNPRHKITKRGQNVTFRCDPISEHNRLYWYRQTLGQGPEFLTYFQNEAQLEKSRLLSDRFSAERPKGSFSTLEIQRTEQGDSAMYLCASSLGLAGESSYEQYFGPGTRLTVT.

This chain links TRBV5-6 with TRBJ2-5, with TRBD1 matching 7 bases. CDR1 is SGHDT, CDR2 YYEEEE, per germline. J lost 4 bases, V lost 0 bases, and 6 bases had no gene match. The CDR3 has 15 residues. CDR3 region: CASSLGDRVSETQYF. CDR3 in DNA: TGTGCCAGCAGCTTGGGAGACAGGGTTTCAGAGACCCAGTACTTC. Looking up the rest from reference TRBV5-6 and TRBJ2-5 gives the full variable domain: DAGVTQSPTHLIKTRGQQVTLRCSPKSGHDTVSWYQQALGQGPQFIFQYYEEEERQRGNFPDRFSGHQFPNYSSELNVNALLLGDSALYLCASSLGDRVSETQYFGPGTRLLVL.

This clone came up once. V and J are TRBV24-1 and TRBJ2-5; D unclear. Trimming removed 5 bases at V and 4 bases at J, with 4 bases between. The CDR3 loop spans 11 amino acids. In germline, CDR1 is KGHDR, CDR2 SFDVKD. CDR3 sequence: CATSARETQYF. The DNA of the CDR3 is TGTGCCACCAGTGCTCGAGAGACCCAGTACTTC.

This chain joins TRBV7-2 and TRBJ2-7, with 11 bases fitting TRBD1. Germline CDR1 and CDR2: SGHTA and FQGNSA. Trimming removed 0 bases from V and 3 bases from J; junction bases left unmatched: 7. The CDR3 length is 17 residues. CDR3 loop: CASSLAGQGVRYYEQYF. The CDR3 DNA is TGTGCCAGCAGCTTAGCGGGACAGGGGGTACGTTACTACGAGCAGTACTTC.

This chain links TRBV11-1 with TRBJ2-3; D gene unclear. There are 12 residues in the CDR3. V lost 6 bases to trimming and J lost 6 bases, with 10 bases between them. Per germline, CDR1 SGHAT and CDR2 FQDESV (reference sequence). CDR3 in amino acids: CASSPLLDTQYF. In nucleotides, the CDR3 is TGTGCCAGCAGTCCCCTCCTGGATACGCAGTATTTT.

The sample holds a few counts of this clone. V and J are TRBV7-3 and TRBJ1-1, with D possibly being TRBD1 (5 bases). Trimming stripped 0 bases from V and 4 bases from J, with 9 bases between. The CDR3 spans 14 residues. The germline gives CDR1 SGHTA, CDR2 FQGTGA. The CDR3 sequence: CASSLTPGVTEAFF. The CDR3 region has the DNA TGTGCCAGCAGCTTAACGCCGGGGGTCACTGAAGCTTTCTTT.